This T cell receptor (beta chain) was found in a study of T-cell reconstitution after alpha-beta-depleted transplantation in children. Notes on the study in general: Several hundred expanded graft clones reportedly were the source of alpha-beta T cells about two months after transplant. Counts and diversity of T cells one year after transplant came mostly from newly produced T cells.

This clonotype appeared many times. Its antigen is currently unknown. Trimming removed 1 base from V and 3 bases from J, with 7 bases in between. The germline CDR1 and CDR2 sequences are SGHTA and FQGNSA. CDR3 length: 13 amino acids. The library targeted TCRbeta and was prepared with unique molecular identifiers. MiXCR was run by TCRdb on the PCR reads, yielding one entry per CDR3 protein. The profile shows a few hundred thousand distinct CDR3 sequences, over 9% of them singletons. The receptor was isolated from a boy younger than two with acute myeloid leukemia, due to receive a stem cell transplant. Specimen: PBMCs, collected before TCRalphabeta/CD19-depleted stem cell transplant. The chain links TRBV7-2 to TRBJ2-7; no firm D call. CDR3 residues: CASSLGLLYEQYF. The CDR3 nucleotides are TGTGCCAGCAGCTTAGGCCTACTCTACGAGCAGTACTTC.